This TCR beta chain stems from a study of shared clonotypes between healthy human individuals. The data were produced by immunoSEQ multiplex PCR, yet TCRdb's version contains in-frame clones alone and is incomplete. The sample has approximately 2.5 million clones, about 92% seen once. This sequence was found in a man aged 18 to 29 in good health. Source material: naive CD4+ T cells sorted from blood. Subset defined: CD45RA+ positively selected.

CDR3 protein: CASSQTTLNGEQFF. Written as DNA, the CDR3 is TGCGCCAGCAGCCAAACCACCCTAAACGGTGAGCAGTTCTTC. The chain joins TRBV4-1 to TRBJ2-1; D gene ambiguous. The CDR3 spans 14 residues. Between the trimmed V and J ends, which lost 2 bases and 9 bases, there was a span of 14 bases. Germline values: CDR1 MGHRA, CDR2 YSYEKL.